These 19 T cell receptor beta chains originate from one sample sequenced in a study of blood T cell repertoires in COVID-19. The repertoire was sequenced with immunoSEQ multiplex PCR; TCRdb's copy has only in-frame clones and lacks some. The data show approximately 210,000 clones, roughly 90% seen once. Sequencing was carried out using peripheral blood. These receptors were collected from a man aged 25 to 45 who had recovered from COVID-19.

This clone was observed at least ten times. The chain carries TRBV11-3 and TRBJ1-6; TRBD1 agrees at 8 bases. V lost 4 bases and J lost 7; bases outside the gene matches: 6. The CDR3 spans 15 residues. Looked up from germline, CDR1 is SGHNT and CDR2 is YENEEA. The DNA for the CDR3 is TGTGCCAGCAGCTCCGGACAGGGTGAGAATTCACCCCTCCACTTT. Encoded protein: CASSSGQGENSPLHF.

Only a few counts were recorded for this clone. The genes are TRBV5-4 and TRBJ1-2, with a possible D match to TRBD1 (5 bases). Trimming took 1 base from V and 8 from J, leaving 9 bases between them. The germline CDR1 and CDR2 sequences are SGHNT and YYREEE (reference sequence). The CDR3 totals 12 residues. CDR3 in DNA: TGTGCCAGCAGCTTGTCTACAGGCGGCTACACCTTC. Protein product: CASSLSTGGYTF.

This chain connects TRBV7-2 to TRBJ2-5; the match to TRBD1 covers 9 bases. V lost 5 bases, J lost 5 bases, and 6 bases stayed unmatched. This CDR3 region has 14 residues. From germline, CDR1 is SGHTA and CDR2 FQGNSA. The CDR3 is CASSIGQGWETQYF. CDR3 nucleotide sequence: TGTGCCAGCAGCATCGGACAGGGGTGGGAGACCCAGTACTTC.

This chain joins TRBV10-1 and TRBJ2-2; D is possibly TRBD2 (6 bases). Trimming left V 5 bases short and J 7 bases short, with 14 bases between. CDR1 and CDR2 (germline): WNHNN, SYGVQD (reference sequence). The CDR3 has 14 residues. In nucleotides, the CDR3 is TGCGCCAGCAGTCTGGGACTCCCCCTCGGGGAGCTGTTTTTT. It specifies CASSLGLPLGELFF.

The chain couples TRBV5-1 to TRBJ2-2, with D perhaps matching TRBD1 (6 bases). The CDR3 consists of 15 residues. With 0 bases removed from V and 8 bases from J, the gap between germline ends came to 14 bases. Germline loops: CDR1 SGHRS, CDR2 YFSETQ. The CDR3 DNA is TGCGCCAGCAGCTTGGTGGCAGGGGTAAGGGGGGAGCTGTTTTTT. Its translation: CASSLVAGVRGELFF.

The V call is TRBV6-5, the J call TRBJ1-2, with D possibly being TRBD1 (5 bases). Trimming took off 6 bases at V and 3 bases at J, with 11 bases between the two ends. CDR1 MNHEY and CDR2 SVGAGI come from the germline V gene. The CDR3 is 13 amino acids. The CDR3 coding sequence is TGTGCCAGCAGAGGGGCATCCTACTATGGCTACACCTTC. Protein: CASRGASYYGYTF.

The rearrangement uses TRBV5-1 and TRBJ1-5; 7 bases agree with TRBD1. Germline V gene sequence: CDR1 SGHRS, CDR2 YFSETQ. V dropped 4 bases and J dropped 1; count of bases not matched to a gene: 5. The CDR3 runs 15 residues. CDR3 loop: CASSKETGSNQPQHF. For the CDR3, the DNA is TGCGCCAGCAGCAAGGAGACAGGGAGCAATCAGCCCCAGCATTTT.

This clone was observed a handful of times. The J gene is TRBJ1-1, the V gene TRBV6-5; possible D gene TRBD1, 5 bases. The V gene lost 6 bases and the J gene lost 5 bases, with 13 bases spanning the gap. Germline V gives CDR1 MNHEY, CDR2 SVGAGI. The CDR3 has 13 residues. The CDR3 here is CASSPSAGTEAFF. CDR3 nucleotide sequence: TGTGCCAGCAGCCCCTCCGCAGGGACTGAAGCTTTCTTT.

The chain joins TRBV6-5 to TRBJ1-1; 9 bases agree with TRBD1. Per germline, CDR1 MNHEY and CDR2 SVGAGI. There are 14 residues in the CDR3. V lost 5 bases and J lost 5; bases outside the gene matches: 6. As DNA, the CDR3 is TGTGCCAGCAGTCGGGACAGGGTCAATACTGAAGCTTTCTTT. Its translation is CASSRDRVNTEAFF.

J is TRBJ2-3 and V is TRBV4-3, with D uncertain. Trimming left V 5 bases short and J 1 base short, with 7 bases between. Germline CDR1 LGHNA, CDR2 YSLEER. There are 13 residues in the CDR3. CDR3 nucleotide sequence: TGCGCCAGCAGCGCGACTGGCACAGATACGCAGTATTTT. The encoded protein is CASSATGTDTQYF.

V gene TRBV7-9 combines with J gene TRBJ2-7; possible D gene TRBD2, 5 bases. V was cut by 0 bases and J by 6 bases, with 15 bases left in between. The germline gives CDR1 SEHNR, CDR2 FQNEAQ (reference sequence). The CDR3 contains 15 residues. CDR3 in DNA: TGTGCCAGCAGCTTAGCGGCGCCGGGAAAGGGCGAGCAGTACTTC. It encodes CASSLAAPGKGEQYF.

This clone was counted a single time. This chain connects TRBV7-8 to TRBJ1-5; D possibly corresponds to TRBD1 (5 bases). Germline assignment: CDR1 SGHVS and CDR2 FQNEAQ. The V gene lost 6 bases and the J gene lost 0 bases, with 18 bases spanning the gap. The CDR3 runs 17 residues. The CDR3 sequence is CASSMTQETHSNQPQHF. CDR3 DNA sequence: TGTGCCAGCAGTATGACACAGGAGACACATAGCAATCAGCCCCAGCATTTT. The variable domain in full, with the rest retrieved from reference TRBV7-8 and TRBJ1-5, is GAGVSQSPRYKVAKRGQDVALRCDPISGHVSLFWYQQALGQGPEFLTYFQNEAQLDKSGLPSDRFFAERPEGSVSTLKIQRTQQEDSAVYLCASSMTQETHSNQPQHFGDGTRLSIL.

This clone appeared once. The chain joins TRBV27 to TRBJ1-6, with D unresolved. Trimming removed 4 bases from V and 8 bases from J, with 9 bases in between. The CDR3 spans 13 residues. Germline loops: CDR1 MNHEY, CDR2 SMNVEV (reference sequence). The chain's CDR3 is CASSSPLDSPLHF. CDR3 DNA: TGTGCCAGCAGTTCCCCTTTAGATTCACCCCTCCACTTT.

This chain connects TRBV3-1 (or the pseudogene TRBV3-2) to TRBJ2-5, with D hard to call. CDR1 is LGHDT, CDR2 YNNKEL, per germline (reference sequence). The V gene lost 4 bases and the J gene lost 9 bases, with 15 bases spanning the gap. The CDR3 sequence is 13 residues long. In DNA form, the CDR3 reads TGTGCCAGCAGCCCCACGAGTACCGTTCCCCAGTACTTC. Protein sequence: CASSPTSTVPQYF.

The chain uses TRBV7-9 and TRBJ1-2; the match to TRBD1 covers 12 bases. V dropped 5 bases and J dropped 2; count of bases not matched to a gene: 6. Germline V gene data show CDR1 as SEHNR and CDR2 as FQNEAQ (reference sequence). The CDR3 consists of 16 residues. CDR3 region: CASSGTGGLENYGYTF. The DNA of the CDR3 is TGTGCCAGCAGCGGGACAGGGGGCCTCGAGAACTATGGCTACACCTTC.

The J gene is TRBJ1-6, the V gene TRBV27; D is ambiguous. V dropped 3 bases and J dropped 9 bases, with 12 bases sitting between them. From germline, CDR1 is MNHEY and CDR2 SMNVEV (reference sequence). The CDR3 extends over 14 amino acids. CDR3 region: CASSFIRLSSPLHF. Here the CDR3 DNA reads TGTGCCAGCAGTTTCATCAGACTTAGTTCACCCCTCCACTTT.

The chain couples TRBV28 to TRBJ2-6; 8 nucleotides align to TRBD1. Germline CDR1 MDHEN, CDR2 SYDVKM. V shed 3 bases and J 7 bases; nucleotides not matched to a gene: 14. This CDR3 comprises 18 residues. For the CDR3, the DNA is TGTGCCAGCAGTTTCCACACCTCAGGGGGCGCGTACGCCAACGTCCTGACTTTC. It encodes CASSFHTSGGAYANVLTF.

This chain uses TRBV19 with TRBJ1-1, with TRBD1 identical over 7 bases. The CDR3 has 19 residues. V gave up 5 bases and J gave up 0 bases; unmatched junction bases: 18. Germline CDR1 LNHDA, CDR2 SQIVND (reference sequence). CDR3 sequence: CASSRIRLQGSLLNTEAFF. For the CDR3, the DNA is TGTGCCAGTAGTCGGATCCGGTTACAGGGGTCATTGTTGAACACTGAAGCTTTCTTT.

The chain employs TRBV20-1 and TRBJ2-1; no reliable D call. The CDR3 contains 15 residues. Between the trimmed V and J ends, which lost 6 bases and 4 bases, there was a span of 19 bases. The germline gives CDR1 DFQATT, CDR2 SNEGSKA (reference sequence). The CDR3 DNA reads as TGCAGTGCCAGTGAACTTAAACTACCTTACAATGAGCAGTTCTTC. Amino acids: CSASELKLPYNEQFF.